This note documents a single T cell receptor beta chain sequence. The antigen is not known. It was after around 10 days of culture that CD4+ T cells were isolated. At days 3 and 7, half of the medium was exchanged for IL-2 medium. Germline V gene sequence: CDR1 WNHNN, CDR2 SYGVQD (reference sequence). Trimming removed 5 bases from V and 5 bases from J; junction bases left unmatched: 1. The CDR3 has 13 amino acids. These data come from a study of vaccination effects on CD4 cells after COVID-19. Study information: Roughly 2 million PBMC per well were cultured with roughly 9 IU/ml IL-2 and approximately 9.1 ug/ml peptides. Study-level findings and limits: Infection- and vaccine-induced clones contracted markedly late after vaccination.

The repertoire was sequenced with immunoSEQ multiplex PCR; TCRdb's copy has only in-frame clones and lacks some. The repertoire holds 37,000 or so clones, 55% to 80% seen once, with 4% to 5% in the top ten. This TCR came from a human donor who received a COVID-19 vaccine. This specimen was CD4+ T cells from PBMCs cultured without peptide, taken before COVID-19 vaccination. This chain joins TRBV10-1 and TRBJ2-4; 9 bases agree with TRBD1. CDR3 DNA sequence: TGCGCCAGCAGTAGGGACAGGGAAAACATTCAGTACTTC. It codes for CASSRDRENIQYF.